The clone carrying this TCR beta chain was seen only once. Sequencing used immunoSEQ v3. Each library reached 2 million or so read pairs, or about 5-6 million at deep level. The protocol was immunoSEQ multiplex PCR, while the TCRdb copy is restricted to in-frame clones and leaves out a portion. The sample lists tens of thousands of clones, about three quarters occurring once. This sample was taken from a study of TIL therapy for anti-PD-1-resistant metastatic lung cancer. In the study overall: Patients had a median age of nearly 55 years (range about 35-85). Several tumors were EGFR-mutant and two were ALK-rearranged. Tumors carried a median 1.5 non-synonymous mutations per megabase.

The time point denotes: pre-treatment sample, taken before nivolumab and TIL therapy. The tumor samples were excised metastases, mostly pleural nodules or supraclavicular lymph nodes. Sample: tumor tissue, taken at baseline. The receptor comes from a person aged 30 to 80 with non-small cell lung cancer.

The CDR3: CASSVEARGRTYNEQFF. The CDR3, as DNA: TGTGCCAGCAGCGTAGAGGCCAGGGGAAGGACCTACAATGAGCAGTTCTTC. This chain connects TRBV9 to TRBJ2-1; D perhaps matches TRBD1 (6 bases). V dropped 0 bases and J dropped 2 bases, with 15 bases sitting between them. Germline CDR1 is SGDLS and CDR2 is YYNGEE. The CDR3 is 17 residues long.